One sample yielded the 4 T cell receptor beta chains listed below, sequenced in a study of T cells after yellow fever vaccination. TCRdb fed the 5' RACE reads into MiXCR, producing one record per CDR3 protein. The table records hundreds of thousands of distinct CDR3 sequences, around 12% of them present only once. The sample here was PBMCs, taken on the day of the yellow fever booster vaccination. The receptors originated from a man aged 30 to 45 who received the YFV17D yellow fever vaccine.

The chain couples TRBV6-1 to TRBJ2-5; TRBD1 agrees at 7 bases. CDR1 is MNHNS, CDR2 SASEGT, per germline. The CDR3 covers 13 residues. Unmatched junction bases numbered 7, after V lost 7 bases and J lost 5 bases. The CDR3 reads CASIGGPLETQYF. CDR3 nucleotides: TGTGCCAGCATAGGGGGCCCGTTGGAGACCCAGTACTTC.

As DNA, the CDR3 is TGCGCCAGCAGCTCGGGACCAGCCTACGAGCAGTACTTC. This gives the protein CASSSGPAYEQYF. This chain connects TRBV5-1 to TRBJ2-7, with D possibly called TRBD1 or TRBD2 (5 bases each). Germline CDR1 reads SGHRS; CDR2 reads YFSETQ. Trimming removed 3 bases from V and 2 bases from J, with 9 bases in between. This CDR3 is built from 13 residues. The full variable domain, rest sourced from reference TRBV5-1 and TRBJ2-7, is KAGVTQTPRYLIKTRGQQVTLSCSPISGHRSVSWYQQTPGQGLQFLFEYFSETQRNKGNFPGRFSGRQFSNSRSEMNVSTLELGDSALYLCASSSGPAYEQYFGPGTRLTVT.

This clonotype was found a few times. The DNA for the CDR3 is TGTGCCACCAGAAACGCTGTGGGCACTGAAGCTTTCTTT. Its translation: CATRNAVGTEAFF. This chain links TRBV24-1 with TRBJ1-1; D ambiguous. Germline assignment: CDR1 KGHDR and CDR2 SFDVKD. Trimming took off 7 bases at V and 4 bases at J, with 12 bases between the two ends. The CDR3 sequence is 13 residues long.

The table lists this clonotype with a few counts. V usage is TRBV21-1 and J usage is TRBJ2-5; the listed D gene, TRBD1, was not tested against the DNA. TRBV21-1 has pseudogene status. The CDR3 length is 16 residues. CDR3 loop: CASSPTDRPYQETQYF. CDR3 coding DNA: TGTGCCAGCAGCCCCACGGACAGACCGTACCAAGAGACCCAGTACTTC.